Following are 22 T cell receptor beta chains from one sample sequenced in a study of Tregs in tolerant kidney transplant recipients. Mixed chimerism was transient after nonmyeloablative marrow transplants from related graft donors. Profiled with immunoSEQ multiplex PCR; TCRdb holds only in-frame clones, not every one. Found here are under 90,000 clones, 91% of them singletons; the top ten hold 1.5% to 2%. The sample in question was CD4+ T cells from blood (PBMCs), obtained 24 months after the transplant. The receptors come from a human patient who received a combined kidney and bone marrow transplant. Some T cells may have originated in the graft donor.

The gene calls are TRBV19 and TRBJ2-7; the match to TRBD1 covers 10 bases. V lost 10 bases to trimming and J lost 6 bases; unmatched junction nucleotides: 3. The germline CDR1 and CDR2 sequences are LNHDA and SQIVND (reference sequence). The CDR3 is made up of 11 amino acids. CDR3 loop: CATGTGVEQYF. The CDR3 DNA is TGTGCCACCGGGACAGGGGTCGAGCAGTACTTC.

The V gene is TRBV5-1, the J gene TRBJ1-2; perhaps TRBD1 as D (6 bases). Per the germline V gene, CDR1 is SGHRS and CDR2 is YFSETQ. V was clipped by 4 bases and J by 4 bases, with 20 bases between them. CDR3 length: 16 amino acids. CDR3 region: CASSNRDTSLPYGYTF. The CDR3 coding sequence is TGCGCCAGCAGCAACCGGGACACCTCTCTTCCCTATGGCTACACCTTC.

This chain connects TRBV18 to TRBJ1-4; D is ambiguous. Germline V gene lookup returns CDR1 KGHSH and CDR2 LQKENI. This CDR3 comprises 14 residues. V was clipped by 6 bases and J by 4 bases, with 12 bases between them. The CDR3 is CASSHLSDNEKLFF. CDR3 sequence (DNA): TGTGCCAGCTCGCACCTCAGTGATAATGAAAAACTGTTTTTT.

This clone was seen only once. The chain has TRBV29-1 and TRBJ1-1; 11 bases match TRBD1. CDR1 is SQVTM, CDR2 ANQGSEA, per germline. This CDR3 spans 16 amino acids. The V gene end was trimmed by 1 base and the J gene end by 1 base; junction bases not matched to a gene: 5. The CDR3 DNA follows: TGCAGCGTTGAAGGGGGACAGGGGGTTGCGAACACTGAAGCTTTCTTT. It specifies CSVEGGQGVANTEAFF.

The chain employs TRBV2 and TRBJ2-2; D is possibly TRBD2 (6 bases). This CDR3 contains 14 residues. Germline values: CDR1 SNHLY, CDR2 FYNNEI. Between the trimmed V and J ends, which lost 7 bases and 0 bases, there was a span of 9 bases. The CDR3 loop is CASKPGANTGELFF. As DNA, the CDR3 is TGTGCCAGCAAACCGGGGGCGAACACCGGGGAGCTGTTTTTT.

Here the CDR3 DNA reads TGTGCCAGCAGCTTAGAGGCACTAGCGGGGCCCCCCACGGACGAGCAGTACTTC. This gives the protein CASSLEALAGPPTDEQYF. The chain recombines TRBV7-2 with TRBJ2-7; 10 nucleotides align to TRBD2. The CDR3 totals 18 residues. Germline assignment: CDR1 SGHTA and CDR2 FQGNSA. V lost 1 base to trimming and J lost 5 bases; unmatched junction nucleotides: 14. Based on the CDR3 plus reference TRBV7-2 and TRBJ2-7, the full variable domain is GAGVSQSPSNKVTEKGKDVELRCDPISGHTALYWYRQSLGQGLEFLIYFQGNSAPDKSGLPSDRFSAERTGGSVSTLTIQRTQQEDSAVYLCASSLEALAGPPTDEQYFGPGTRLTVT.

This rearrangement joins TRBV9 to TRBJ2-1; possibly TRBD2 for D (5 bases). The V end was cut by 2 bases, the J end by 2 bases, with 14 bases between. The CDR3 is made up of 16 amino acids. Germline V CDR1 and CDR2: SGDLS, YYNGEE. The CDR3 protein is CASSVYAGSPYNEQFF. DNA of the CDR3: TGTGCCAGCAGCGTGTACGCGGGTTCGCCCTACAATGAGCAGTTCTTC.

The chain has TRBV18 and TRBJ2-7; the match to TRBD2 covers 8 bases. Germline V gene sequence: CDR1 KGHSH, CDR2 LQKENI. The CDR3 runs to 17 residues. With V trimmed by 2 bases and J by 6 bases, 15 bases remained unmatched. CDR3 loop: CASSPSGGRSPFAEQYF. The CDR3 coding sequence is TGTGCCAGCTCACCAAGTGGCGGGAGGAGCCCATTCGCCGAGCAGTACTTC.

The V and J genes are TRBV5-6 and TRBJ2-7; TRBD1 matches 9 bases. Per the germline V gene, CDR1 is SGHDT and CDR2 is YYEEEE. The CDR3 contains 15 residues. J was trimmed by 5 bases and V by 0 bases; bases with no gene match: 6. The CDR3 nucleotides read TGTGCCAGCAGCTTGGGGGGGACAGGGATGAACGAGCAGTACTTC. Translation gives CASSLGGTGMNEQYF.

The count of this clone is one. Different DNA sequences within this sample yield the same CDR3. V gene TRBV2 combines with J gene TRBJ1-6; TRBD1 agrees at 7 bases. CDR3 length: 13 residues. The junction had 3 bases not matched to a gene; V was cut back by 8 bases and J by 5 bases. Germline V gene sequence: CDR1 SNHLY, CDR2 FYNNEI. The CDR3, as DNA: TGTGCCAGCGTGACAGGGAATAATTCACCCCTCCACTTT. Translated, it gives CASVTGNNSPLHF.

The CDR3 sequence: CASSQVGDYRYEQYF. DNA for the CDR3: TGCGCCAGCAGTCAAGTCGGTGATTACCGCTACGAGCAGTACTTC. The chain has TRBV23-1 and TRBJ2-7; unclear D gene. TRBV23-1 falls under the ORF class, with uncertain function. Trimming took off 2 bases at V and 3 bases at J, with 14 bases between the two ends. The CDR3 has 15 amino acids.

V and J are TRBV5-4 and TRBJ2-3; 10 bases are shared with TRBD2. The CDR3 is made up of 16 amino acids. Germline trimming cut 4 bases from V and 6 bases from J; bases unmatched to any gene: 11. CDR1 and CDR2 (germline): SGHNT, YYREEE (reference sequence). In DNA form, the CDR3 reads TGTGCCAGCAGCCCACCTAGCGGGAGTCGGGGGGATACGCAGTATTTT. As protein: CASSPPSGSRGDTQYF.

The chain has TRBV18 and TRBJ2-7, with 7 bases that match TRBD1. With 3 bases clipped from V and 4 bases from J, the junction kept 9 bases outside the gene matches. Germline CDR1 KGHSH, CDR2 LQKENI. This CDR3 has 15 amino acids. This chain's CDR3 is CASSPRQGLRYEQYF. The CDR3, as DNA: TGTGCCAGCTCACCCAGACAGGGCCTCAGGTACGAGCAGTACTTC.

The V and J genes are TRBV7-3 and TRBJ1-6; no clear D gene. V was shortened by 5 bases and J by 9 bases, with 11 bases between the two germline ends. Germline V lookup: CDR1 SGHTA, CDR2 FQGTGA. CDR3 length equals 13 residues. The CDR3 loop is CASSPSSGSPLHF. CDR3 nucleotide sequence: TGTGCCAGCAGCCCATCTTCCGGTTCACCCCTCCACTTT.

This clone was detected only once. The chain joins TRBV4-2 to TRBJ2-3, with 9 bases matching TRBD2. V was clipped by 1 base and J by 4 bases; unmatched bases: 3. This CDR3 region has 15 residues. In germline, CDR1 is LGHNA, CDR2 YNFKEQ. CDR3 DNA: TGTGCCAGCAGCCAAGGGGGCGGGGGGGCAGATACGCAGTATTTT. Translation gives CASSQGGGGADTQYF.

The V and J genes are TRBV5-6 and TRBJ2-5; the match to TRBD2 covers 7 bases. Germline lookup yields CDR1 SGHDT and CDR2 YYEEEE. After removal of 2 bases from V and 7 bases from J, the junction contained 5 bases not matched to a gene. This CDR3 is built from 13 residues. CDR3 bases: TGTGCCAGCAGCTTAGCTGGGGGGGGGACCCAGTACTTC. Encoded protein: CASSLAGGGTQYF.

The gene calls are TRBV6-5 and TRBJ1-2; D is unclear. Germline V gives CDR1 MNHEY, CDR2 SVGAGI. The CDR3 sequence is 13 residues long. V lost 1 base to trimming and J lost 3 bases, with 6 bases between them. CDR3 in DNA: TGTGCCAGCAGTTACTGGCTGCACTATGGCTACACCTTC. Its translation: CASSYWLHYGYTF.

The genes are TRBV14 and TRBJ1-5; D is undetermined. CDR1 and CDR2 from the germline V gene are SGHDN and FVKESK. CDR3 size: 16 residues. The V end was cut by 2 bases, the J end by 1 base, with 12 bases between. In DNA, the CDR3 is TGTGCCAGCAGCCAACGAAGAGGGTTGAGCAATCAGCCCCAGCATTTT. It codes for CASSQRRGLSNQPQHF. Full variable domain (missing parts from reference TRBV14 and TRBJ1-5): EAGVTQFPSHSVIEKGQTVTLRCDPISGHDNLYWYRRVMGKEIKFLLHFVKESKQDESGMPNNRFLAERTGGTYSTLKVQPAELEDSGVYFCASSQRRGLSNQPQHFGDGTRLSIL.

V gene TRBV18 combines with J gene TRBJ2-5; 10 nucleotides align to TRBD1. CDR1 is KGHSH and CDR2 is LQKENI in the germline V gene. The CDR3 runs to 14 residues. Trimming removed 3 bases from V and 4 bases from J; junction bases left unmatched: 2. The CDR3 region has the DNA TGTGCCAGCTCACCGGACAGGGGGTCAGAGACCCAGTACTTC. Protein sequence: CASSPDRGSETQYF. The complete variable domain, with remaining parts taken from reference TRBV18 and TRBJ2-5, reads NAGVMQNPRHLVRRRGQEARLRCSPMKGHSHVYWYRQLPEEGLKFMVYLQKENIIDESGMPKERFSAEFPKEGPSILRIQQVVRGDSAAYFCASSPDRGSETQYFGPGTRLLVL.

V gene TRBV30 combines with J gene TRBJ2-7; 7 bases line up with TRBD1. The V gene's germline CDR1 is GTSNPN and CDR2 SVGIG (reference sequence). This CDR3 is 15 amino acids long. With 2 bases clipped from V and 0 bases from J, the junction kept 7 bases outside the gene matches. CDR3 loop: CAWSLDRFSSYEQYF. DNA of the CDR3: TGTGCCTGGAGTTTGGACAGGTTCAGCTCCTACGAGCAGTACTTC.

This chain links TRBV7-9 with TRBJ2-4; tentatively, D is TRBD1 (6 bases). V dropped 6 bases and J dropped 0 bases, with 15 bases sitting between them. Germline V gene data show CDR1 as SEHNR and CDR2 as FQNEAQ (reference sequence). The CDR3 runs to 16 residues. This chain's CDR3 is CASSLDSDIAKNIQYF. The CDR3 DNA follows: TGTGCCAGCAGTTTGGACAGTGATATAGCCAAAAACATTCAGTACTTC.

The gene calls are TRBV13 and TRBJ2-7; a possible D gene is TRBD1 (6 bases). CDR1 and CDR2 (germline): PRHDT, FYEKMQ (reference sequence). CDR3 length equals 13 residues. The germline V and J ends were trimmed by 4 bases and 5 bases, with 12 bases remaining between them. In DNA form, the CDR3 reads TGTGCCAGCAGCTCCCTTCCAGGGGACGAGCAGTACTTC. Its translation: CASSSLPGDEQYF.